This T cell receptor beta chain was obtained from a study of OX40 agonist ivuxolimab in advanced cancers. Regarding the research as a whole: Ivuxolimab was a fully human IgG2 agonistic monoclonal antibody targeting the costimulatory receptor OX40 (CD134). Patients were allowed to have had prior anti-PD-1, anti-PD-L1 or anti-CTLA-4 therapy, and roughly 40% of the dose-escalation patients had previously received checkpoint inhibitors. Intravenous ivuxolimab was administered to patients every 2 weeks at six dose levels: 0.01, 0.1, 0.3, 1.5, 3 and 10 mg/kg. In the dose-escalation cohort, more than 75% of patients were male, and the mean age was approximately 60 years, with a range of about 23 to 85. Partial responses occurred in three dose-escalation patients: two with cutaneous melanoma and one with hepatocellular carcinoma. Of the approximately 50 dose-escalation patients, hepatocellular carcinoma was present in roughly 19, melanoma in roughly 15, renal cell carcinoma in 9 and head and neck cancer in 9. The monotherapy dose-escalation portion (N ≈ 57 patients) of the phase I ivuxolimab trial is reported in the paper. Peripheral TCRbeta sequencing aimed to test whether ivuxolimab altered TCR sequence diversity and caused clonal T-cell expansion. Findings and caveats that apply to the study as a whole: The antigen specificity of the peripheral T cells that underwent clonal expansion was not determined. After ivuxolimab, expanded clones were on average more numerous among CD8+ T cells than among CD4+ T cells. At doses of 0.1 to 3.0 mg/kg, clonal expansion of both CD4+ and CD8+ T cells in blood was seen between baseline and week 6. Partial responders in the 0.1-3.0 mg/kg groups had among the lowest normalized peripheral clonal expansion, especially among CD8+ T cells. Low levels of normalized T-cell clonal expansion were also shown by some nonresponding patients.

Genomic DNA was isolated from the sorted cells so that the TCRbeta CDR3 region could be sequenced. The immunoSEQ Assay was used to sequence the TCRbeta CDR3 regions. Drawn from immuneACCESS, this table holds only the in-frame rearrangements with V and J called that TCRdb kept. Clones are partly lost; checked studies trace under half to an unresolved V gene and leave the rest unexplained. Across this sample there are about 50,000 clones, with 87% seen only once. The ten largest clones take up less than 0.75% of the sample. Comment on this clone: Which antigen it targets is not known. No much larger clonotype is one base removed from it; base qualities were not supplied.

V was cut back by 2 bases and J by 5 bases, leaving a gap of 12 bases between them. The CDR3 measures 13 amino acids from cysteine to phenylalanine. CDR3 DNA is the only sequence kept; it has 39 bases, read in frame from the first base. CDR1 and CDR2 (GTSNPN, SVGIG) derive from the germline V gene (reference sequence). Patients with a history of autoimmune disease or receiving systemic immunosuppression were excluded from the trial. Peripheral blood for TCR sequencing was collected from all dose cohorts at baseline, on cycle 4 day 1, and on cycle 7 day 1. The samples were taken from a phase I, first-in-human, multicenter, open-label dose-escalation trial of ivuxolimab. Adults with locally advanced or metastatic melanoma, renal cell carcinoma, hepatocellular carcinoma or head and neck squamous cell carcinoma were enrolled in the trial. CD4+ and CD8+ T cells were sorted separately from peripheral blood before TCR sequencing.

The receptor chain draws on TRBV30 and TRBJ1-1, and TRBD1 may be the D gene, going by 5 matching bases. The receptor's source is an adult with an advanced solid tumor such as melanoma, head and neck, liver or kidney cancer. Sequenced here: CD4+ or CD8+ T cells sorted from blood, sampled in a trial of the OX40 agonist ivuxolimab. The nucleotide sequence is given as TGTGCCTGGAGTTCGGCAGGGATAACTGAAGCTTTCTTT. Translated, this is CAWSSAGITEAFF. With the rest looked up from the reference TRBV30 and TRBJ1-1 genes rather than sequenced, the full variable domain is SQTIHQWPATLVQPVGSPLSLECTVEGTSNPNLYWYRQAAGRGLQLLFYSVGIGQISSEVPQNLSASRPQDRQFILSSKKLLLSDSGFYLCAWSSAGITEAFFGQGTRLTVV.